This TCR beta chain comes out of a study of CD8 T cells in Susac syndrome. CDR1 is SGHDT, CDR2 YYEEEE, per germline. Deletions cut 4 bases from V and 5 bases from J, with 16 bases between. The CDR3 is 14 amino acids. An input of about 0.45 to 1 ug of RNA was subjected to reverse transcription using random hexamers. TCRdb redid the calling of the immunoSEQ multiplex PCR reads with MiXCR, one entry per CDR3 protein. The repertoire includes 400,000 or so distinct CDR3 sequences, 85% of them detected once, and approximately 0.12% sits in the top ten. This clonotype has a single count. The V and J genes are TRBV5-6 and TRBJ2-7, with D possibly being TRBD1 (5 bases). Sequencing input: CD8+ T cells from PBMCs. The origin of this receptor is a human donor with multiple sclerosis. The CDR3 DNA reads TGTGCCAGCAGCGAAACAGGAGCGCAACACGAGCAGTACTTC. It is translated as CASSETGAQHEQYF.